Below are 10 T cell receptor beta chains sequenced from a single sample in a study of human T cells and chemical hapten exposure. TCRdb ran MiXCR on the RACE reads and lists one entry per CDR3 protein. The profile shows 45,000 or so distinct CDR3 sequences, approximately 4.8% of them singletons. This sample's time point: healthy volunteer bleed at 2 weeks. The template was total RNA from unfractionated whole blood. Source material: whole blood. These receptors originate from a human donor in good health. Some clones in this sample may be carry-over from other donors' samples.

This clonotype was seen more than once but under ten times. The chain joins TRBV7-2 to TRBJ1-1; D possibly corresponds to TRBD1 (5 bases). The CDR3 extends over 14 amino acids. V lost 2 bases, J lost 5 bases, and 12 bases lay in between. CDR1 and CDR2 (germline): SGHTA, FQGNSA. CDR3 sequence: CASSLRTRQTEAFF. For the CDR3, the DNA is TGTGCCAGCAGCTTACGGACTAGACAGACTGAAGCTTTCTTT.

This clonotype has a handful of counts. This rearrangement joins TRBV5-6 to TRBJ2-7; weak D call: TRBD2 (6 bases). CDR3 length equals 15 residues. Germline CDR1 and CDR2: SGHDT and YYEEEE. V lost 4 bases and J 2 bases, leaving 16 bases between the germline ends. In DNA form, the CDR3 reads TGTGCCAGCAGCCCGATGACTAGTTCTCCCTACGAGCAGTACTTC. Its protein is CASSPMTSSPYEQYF.

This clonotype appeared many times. Here the CDR3 DNA reads TGTGCCAGCAGCCTGGACGGGACTAGCGGCAATGAGCAGTTCTTC. Protein sequence: CASSLDGTSGNEQFF. V is TRBV7-2 and J is TRBJ2-1; 11 bases line up with TRBD2. Trimming cost V 5 bases and J 6 bases; bases outside gene matches: 6. Per the germline V gene, CDR1 is SGHTA and CDR2 is FQGNSA. CDR3 length: 15 amino acids.

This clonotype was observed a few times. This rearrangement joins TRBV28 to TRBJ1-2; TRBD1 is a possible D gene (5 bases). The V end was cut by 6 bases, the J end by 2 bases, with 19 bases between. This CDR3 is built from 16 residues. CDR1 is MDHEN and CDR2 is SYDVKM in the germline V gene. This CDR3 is CASSIPHRPLNYGYTF. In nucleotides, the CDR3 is TGTGCCAGCAGCATACCCCACAGGCCCCTAAACTATGGCTACACCTTC.

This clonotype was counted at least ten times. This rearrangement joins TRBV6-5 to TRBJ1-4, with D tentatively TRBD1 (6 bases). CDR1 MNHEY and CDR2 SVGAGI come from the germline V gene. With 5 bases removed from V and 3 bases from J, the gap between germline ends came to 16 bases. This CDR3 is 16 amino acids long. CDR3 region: CASSRMGGAANEKLFF. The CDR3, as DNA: TGTGCCAGCAGTCGAATGGGGGGGGCGGCTAATGAAAAACTGTTTTTT.

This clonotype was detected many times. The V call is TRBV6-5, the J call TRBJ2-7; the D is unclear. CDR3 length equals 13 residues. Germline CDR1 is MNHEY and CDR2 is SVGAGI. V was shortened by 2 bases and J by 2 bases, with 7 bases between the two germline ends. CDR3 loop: CASSYRAAYEQYF. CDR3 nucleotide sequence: TGTGCCAGCAGTTACCGGGCCGCCTACGAGCAGTACTTC.

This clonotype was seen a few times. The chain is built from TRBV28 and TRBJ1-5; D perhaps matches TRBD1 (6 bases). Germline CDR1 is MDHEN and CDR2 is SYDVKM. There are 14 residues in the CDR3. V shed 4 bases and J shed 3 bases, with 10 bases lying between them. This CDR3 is CASSSRGPNQPQHF. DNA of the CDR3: TGTGCCAGCAGTTCCAGGGGTCCCAATCAGCCCCAGCATTTT.

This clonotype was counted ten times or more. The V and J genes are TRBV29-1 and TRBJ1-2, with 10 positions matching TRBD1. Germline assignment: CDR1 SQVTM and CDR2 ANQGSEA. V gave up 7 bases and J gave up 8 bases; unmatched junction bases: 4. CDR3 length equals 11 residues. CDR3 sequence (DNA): TGCAGCGCCGGGACAGGGGAGGGCTACACCTTC. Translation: CSAGTGEGYTF. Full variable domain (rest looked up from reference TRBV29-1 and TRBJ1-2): SAVISQKPSRDICQRGTSLTIQCQVDSQVTMMFWYRQQPGQSLTLIATANQGSEATYESGFVIDKFPISRPNLTFSTLTVSNMSPEDSSIYLCSAGTGEGYTFGSGTRLTVV.

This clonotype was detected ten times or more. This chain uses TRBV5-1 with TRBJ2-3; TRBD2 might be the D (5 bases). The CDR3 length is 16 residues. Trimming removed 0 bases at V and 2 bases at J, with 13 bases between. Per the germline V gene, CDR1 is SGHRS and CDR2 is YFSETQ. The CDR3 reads CASSLGRVGITDTQYF. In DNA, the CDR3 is TGCGCCAGCAGCTTGGGGCGGGTTGGAATCACAGATACGCAGTATTTT.

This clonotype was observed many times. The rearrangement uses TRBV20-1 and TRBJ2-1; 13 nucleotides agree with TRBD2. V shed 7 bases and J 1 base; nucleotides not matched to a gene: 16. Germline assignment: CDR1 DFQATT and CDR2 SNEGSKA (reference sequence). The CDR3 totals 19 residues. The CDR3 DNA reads TGCAGTGTGTACAATGGACTAGCGGGAGTGGGGTTGTCCTACAATGAGCAGTTCTTC. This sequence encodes CSVYNGLAGVGLSYNEQFF.